This TCR beta chain comes out of a study of T cells in Graves' hyperthyroidism and ophthalmopathy. About the research overall: Before any treatment, at initial diagnosis, peripheral blood was collected.

This clonotype was seen many times. Uncontrolled infection, other autoimmune disease, pregnancy and lactation each barred patients from inclusion. The investigators amplified TCR beta CDR3 regions from RNA transcripts. With the HTBI primer set, the TCR CDR3 went through a first round of RT-PCR. TCRdb re-derived calls from the multiplex PCR reads in MiXCR, one entry per CDR3 protein. The sample holds more than 500,000 distinct CDR3 sequences, about 16% seen once. Germline CDR1 and CDR2: SGHTA and FQGNSA. Trimming took 3 bases from V and 6 from J, leaving 7 bases between them. CDR3 length: 12 amino acids.

Specimen: blood. The gene calls are TRBV7-2 and TRBJ2-3; D uncertain. This TCR was recovered from a woman aged 25-40 years with Graves' ophthalmopathy. The CDR3 is CASSFVGDTQYF. The DNA of the CDR3 is TGTGCCAGCAGCTTTGTAGGCGATACGCAGTATTTT.